This T cell receptor (beta chain) was observed in a study of cytomegalovirus exposure and HLA in healthy donors. The PCR contained 60 Vbeta and 13 Jbeta primers. Here immunoSEQ multiplex PCR was the method, and the copy in TCRdb shows in-frame clones only, minus some. The table includes 85,000 to 130,000 clones, around 80% detected once. Per the germline V gene, CDR1 is GTSNPN and CDR2 is SVGIG (reference sequence). V lost 2 bases, J lost 9 bases, and 16 bases stayed unmatched. CDR3 length: 16 amino acids. The clonotype comes from a female donor in good health and CMV-seropositive. The chain employs TRBV30 and TRBJ2-7; 10 positions match TRBD1. The sample comprised PBMCs. CDR3 sequence: CAWSRQLGQGVSGQYF. CDR3 DNA: TGTGCCTGGAGTCGCCAGTTAGGACAGGGGGTATCGGGGCAGTACTTC. Based on the CDR3 plus reference TRBV30 and TRBJ2-7, the full variable domain is SQTIHQWPATLVQPVGSPLSLECTVEGTSNPNLYWYRQAAGRGLQLLFYSVGIGQISSEVPQNLSASRPQDRQFILSSKKLLLSDSGFYLCAWSRQLGQGVSGQYFGPGTRLTVT.